This T cell receptor (beta chain) was captured in a study of blood T cell repertoires in COVID-19. Looking at the study overall: From the United States, Italy and Spain came samples of acute and convalescent COVID-19. The cDNA or gDNA used as material had been derived from T cells, B-cell-depleted T cells, or PBMCs.

The trim removed 3 bases at V and 8 bases at J, leaving 10 bases unmatched. CDR1 is SGHDT, CDR2 YYEEEE, per germline. This CDR3 has 14 residues. Per the study methods: For nucleated cells, counts were estimated from reference gene primer amplification. Sequencing was performed with immunoSEQ multiplex PCR; in TCRdb, only in-frame clones are kept and a portion is missing. The DNA was the basis for D and trimming; V, J and clone size are from that table. The sample carries 120,000 to 150,000 clones, 84% recorded once. The sequenced material came from peripheral blood. J is TRBJ1-2 and V is TRBV5-6; 7 nucleotides agree with TRBD1. The sequence came from a human donor in a cohort sampled during active COVID-19. CDR3 nucleotide sequence: TGTGCCAGCAGCTCAGAAACGACAGGGCAGGGCTACACCTTC. It yields the protein CASSSETTGQGYTF.